This TCR beta chain was recorded in a study of Graves' ophthalmopathy and Graves' hyperthyroidism. This clonotype was seen repeatedly, ten times or more. Amplified material comprised TCR beta CDR3 regions derived from RNA transcripts. In the first round, RT-PCR was carried out with HTBI primers, and a multiplex PCR formed the second round. TCRdb analysed the multiplex PCR reads with MiXCR anew, one entry per CDR3 protein. The sample comprises 600,000 to 700,000 distinct CDR3 sequences, approximately 39% of which are singletons, and more than 2.5% rests with the top ten. The study enrolled ophthalmopathy donors with moderate-to-severe activity, CAS ≥3, NOSPECS ≥4 and duration under 3 months. The PBMCs originated from roughly 10 ml of fresh peripheral blood. This CDR3 is 14 amino acids long. Deletions cut 0 bases from V and 4 bases from J, with 7 bases between. The V gene's germline CDR1 is SGHRS and CDR2 YFSETQ.

This chain uses TRBV5-1 with TRBJ2-2; D gene unclear. Specimen: peripheral blood. The receptor was derived from an adult man with Graves' ophthalmopathy. The CDR3 spells CASSLDPATGELFF. For the CDR3, the DNA is TGCGCCAGCAGCTTGGACCCGGCCACCGGGGAGCTGTTTTTT.